This T cell receptor (beta chain) is drawn from a study of shared clonotypes between healthy human individuals. Comment on this clone: Other DNA sequences of this sample code for an identical CDR3.

CD45RO-negative, CCR7-selected cells formed the naive CD8 fraction, which excluded terminally differentiated effector memory CD45RA+ cells. Trimming at V came to 3 bases and at J to 4 bases, leaving 5 bases not matched to a gene. The germline V gene has CDR1 SGDLS and CDR2 YYNGEE. This CDR3 is 14 amino acids long. Method: immunoSEQ multiplex PCR; TCRdb's copy keeps in-frame clones and lacks some. The data contain about 2 million clones, roughly 95% of them singletons. The chain combines TRBV9 with TRBJ2-7; 9 bases are shared with TRBD2. The sequencing input was naive CD8+ T cells sorted from blood. The TCR originated in a man younger than 35 in good health. CDR3 nucleotide sequence: TGTGCCAGCAGCGCGGGGCTAGCGGGATACGAGCAGTACTTC. Protein product: CASSAGLAGYEQYF.